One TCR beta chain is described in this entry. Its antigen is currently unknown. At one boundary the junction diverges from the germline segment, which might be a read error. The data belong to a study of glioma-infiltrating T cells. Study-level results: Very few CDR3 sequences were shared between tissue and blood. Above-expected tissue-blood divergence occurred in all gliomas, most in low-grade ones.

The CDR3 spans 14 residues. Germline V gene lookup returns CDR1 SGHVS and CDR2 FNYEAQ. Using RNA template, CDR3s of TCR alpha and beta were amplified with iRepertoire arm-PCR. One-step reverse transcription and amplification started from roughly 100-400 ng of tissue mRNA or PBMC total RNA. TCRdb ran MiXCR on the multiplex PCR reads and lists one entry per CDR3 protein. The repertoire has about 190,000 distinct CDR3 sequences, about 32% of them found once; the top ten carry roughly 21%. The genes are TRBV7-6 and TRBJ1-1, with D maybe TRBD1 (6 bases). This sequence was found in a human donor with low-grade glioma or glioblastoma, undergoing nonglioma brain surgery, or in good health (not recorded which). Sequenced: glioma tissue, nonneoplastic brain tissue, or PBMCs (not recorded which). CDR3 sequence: CASSRSGANTEAFF. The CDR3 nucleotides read TGTGCAAGCAGCCGATCGGGGGCAAACACTGAAGCTTTCTTT.